A single sample is the source of the 9 T cell receptor beta chains below, sequenced in a study of cytomegalovirus exposure and HLA in healthy donors. 60 Vbeta and 13 Jbeta primers were used in PCR. Profiled with immunoSEQ multiplex PCR; TCRdb holds only in-frame clones, not every one. The sample has some 98,000 clones; 55% to 75% are singletons. The sequenced sample was PBMCs. All receptors derive from a man in his forties or fifties in good health and CMV-seronegative.

V is TRBV28 and J is TRBJ2-4; 10 nucleotides line up with TRBD1. V shed 6 bases and J 0 bases; nucleotides not matched to a gene: 8. Germline V CDR1 and CDR2: MDHEN, SYDVKM. This CDR3 is built from 17 residues. CDR3 nucleotides: TGTGCCAGCAGCCACGACAGGGGGCTTCTAGCCAAAAACATTCAGTACTTC. Encoded protein: CASSHDRGLLAKNIQYF. Filled out from reference TRBV28 and TRBJ2-4, the complete variable domain reads DVKVTQSSRYLVKRTGEKVFLECVQDMDHENMFWYRQDPGLGLRLIYFSYDVKMKEKGDIPEGYSVSREKKERFSLILESASTNQTSMYLCASSHDRGLLAKNIQYFGAGTRLSVL.

The rearrangement joins TRBV2 to TRBJ2-7, with D possibly TRBD1 on 5 matching bases. Trimming cost V 3 bases and J 0 bases, with 15 bases left between them. The CDR3 length is 16 residues. CDR1 is SNHLY and CDR2 is FYNNEI in the germline V gene. The DNA for the CDR3 is TGTGCCAGCAGTGATCCCCAGGACAAGAACTCCTACGAGCAGTACTTC. It yields the protein CASSDPQDKNSYEQYF.

The sample holds a few counts of this clone. The gene calls are TRBV2 and TRBJ2-7; D might be TRBD1 (5 bases). The CDR3 loop spans 11 amino acids. Germline CDR1 reads SNHLY; CDR2 reads FYNNEI. Trimming removed 10 bases from V and 4 bases from J, with 11 bases in between. Here the CDR3 reads CAILRGYEQYF. As DNA, the CDR3 is TGTGCCATCCTTAGGGGATACGAGCAGTACTTC.

This chain links TRBV6-6 with TRBJ2-7; 8 bases match TRBD1. Trimming took 0 bases from V and 4 from J; bases not matched to a gene: 5. The CDR3 covers 15 residues. Germline V gives CDR1 MNHNY, CDR2 SVGAGI (reference sequence). The CDR3 DNA reads as TGTGCCAGCAGTTACTCGGCAGGGGGCGCTTACGAGCAGTACTTC. Translated, it gives CASSYSAGGAYEQYF.

The chain carries TRBV5-4 and TRBJ1-6; TRBD1 agrees at 7 bases. V dropped 2 bases and J dropped 9; count of bases not matched to a gene: 2. Germline CDR1 reads SGHNT; CDR2 reads YYREEE (reference sequence). CDR3 length: 13 residues. The CDR3 protein is CASSFQGVSPLHF. CDR3 bases: TGTGCCAGCAGCTTCCAGGGGGTTTCACCCCTCCACTTT.

Turning to this clone: One junction end does not reproduce the germline sequence, and a read error may be involved. The J gene is TRBJ1-6, the V gene TRBV7-9; TRBD1 is a possible D gene (5 bases). There are 16 residues in the CDR3. CDR1 is SEHNR and CDR2 is FQNEAQ in the germline V gene (reference sequence). The CDR3 loop reads CASGGSASSYNSPLRF. The DNA for the CDR3 is TGTGCCAGCGGGGGGTCGGCGAGCTCCTATAATTCACCCCTCCGCTTT.

The rearrangement links TRBV5-4 to TRBJ1-2, with D perhaps TRBD1 (6 bases). CDR3 length: 15 amino acids. Trimming shortened V by 0 bases and J by 3 bases, and 12 bases separated the two germline ends. The germline CDR1 and CDR2 sequences are SGHNT and YYREEE (reference sequence). The CDR3 DNA reads TGTGCCAGCAGCTTGGTCAGGGGTTCGGACTATGGCTACACCTTC. Residues: CASSLVRGSDYGYTF.

Here the CDR3 reads CAISVTGRQETQYF. Written as DNA, the CDR3 is TGTGCCATCAGTGTAACAGGGCGGCAAGAGACCCAGTACTTC. V is TRBV10-3 and J is TRBJ2-5; TRBD1 might be the D (6 bases). From germline, CDR1 is ENHRY and CDR2 SYGVKD. V lost 4 bases and J 2 bases, leaving 11 bases between the germline ends. The CDR3 has 14 amino acids.

V gene TRBV11-1 combines with J gene TRBJ2-2; no definite D call. This CDR3 region has 16 residues. The germline V gene has CDR1 SGHAT and CDR2 FQDESV (reference sequence). Trimming took 3 bases from V and 1 from J, leaving 12 bases between them. CDR3 nucleotides: TGTGCCAGCAGCTTCGAGACCCCAGGGAACACCGGGGAGCTGTTTTTT. As protein: CASSFETPGNTGELFF.